These 18 T cell receptor beta chains originate from one sample sequenced in a study of cytomegalovirus exposure and HLA in healthy donors. Using immunoSEQ multiplex PCR, the repertoire was profiled, and TCRdb retains in-frame clones only, with some absent. Among about 160,000 clones, roughly 84% were seen once, and the ten largest hold roughly a tenth. Specimen: PBMCs. Receptors originate from a man in his thirties or forties in good health and CMV-seropositive.

V and J are TRBV4-3 and TRBJ2-7; 12 bases line up with TRBD2. After removal of 0 bases from V and 0 bases from J, the junction contained 0 bases not matched to a gene. The length of the CDR3 is 16 residues. Germline V gene sequence: CDR1 LGHNA, CDR2 YSLEER. The CDR3 loop reads CASSQETSGSSYEQYF. The CDR3 DNA reads as TGCGCCAGCAGCCAAGAGACTAGCGGGAGCTCCTACGAGCAGTACTTC.

V gene TRBV7-6 combines with J gene TRBJ2-5, with 12 nucleotides matching TRBD1. Germline values: CDR1 SGHVS, CDR2 FNYEAQ. The CDR3 loop spans 17 amino acids. The V and J ends lost 4 bases and 1 base, in that order; junction bases with no gene match: 7. Written as DNA, the CDR3 is TGTGCCAGCAGCTACTCCGGGACAGGGGGCCTCCAAGAGACCCAGTACTTC. Protein: CASSYSGTGGLQETQYF.

The chain is built from TRBV2 and TRBJ1-1; D perhaps matches TRBD1 (6 bases). V was clipped by 7 bases and J by 0 bases, with 12 bases between them. This CDR3 has 14 amino acids. Germline values: CDR1 SNHLY, CDR2 FYNNEI. The CDR3 loop is CASIPDRVNTEAFF. Here the CDR3 DNA reads TGTGCCAGCATTCCGGACAGAGTGAACACTGAAGCTTTCTTT.

The DNA for the CDR3 is TGTGCCAGCTCTGGCCCAGAGACCCAGTACTTC. Encoded protein: CASSGPETQYF. The chain carries TRBV18 and TRBJ2-5; D not certain. CDR1 is KGHSH, CDR2 LQKENI, per germline. The CDR3 runs 11 residues. The V and J ends lost 6 bases and 4 bases respectively, with 6 bases between them.

This clone was picked up a small number of times. J is TRBJ2-6 and V is TRBV10-3; TRBD2 might be the D (6 bases). Trimming shortened V by 4 bases and J by 1 base, and 11 bases separated the two germline ends. CDR1 and CDR2 from the germline V gene are ENHRY and SYGVKD. The length of the CDR3 is 16 residues. CDR3 sequence: CAISGAEGSGANVLTF. In DNA, the CDR3 is TGTGCCATCAGTGGTGCGGAGGGTTCTGGGGCCAACGTCCTGACTTTC.

The V and J genes are TRBV7-2 and TRBJ2-1; TRBD2 agrees at 10 bases. The ends lost 0 bases at V and 5 bases at J; junction bases unmatched: 4. This CDR3 comprises 16 residues. In germline, CDR1 is SGHTA, CDR2 FQGNSA. The chain's CDR3 is CASSLAGTSANNEQFF. The DNA of the CDR3 is TGTGCCAGCAGCTTAGCGGGGACTAGCGCTAACAATGAGCAGTTCTTC.

The chain is built from TRBV4-1 and TRBJ1-5, with D uncertain. The V and J ends lost 0 bases and 5 bases respectively, with 11 bases between them. Germline assignment: CDR1 MGHRA and CDR2 YSYEKL. CDR3 length: 15 residues. The CDR3 DNA follows: TGCGCCAGCAGCCAAGAAGAATTCGGTGATCAGCCCCAGCATTTT. It yields the protein CASSQEEFGDQPQHF.

This sequence joins TRBV5-1 and TRBJ2-2; TRBD1 matches 7 bases. Germline CDR1 and CDR2: SGHRS and YFSETQ. The CDR3 covers 15 residues. V trimming: 4 bases; J trimming: 6 bases; junction bases outside the gene matches: 9. The CDR3 here is CASSTYGTAAGELFF. CDR3 DNA sequence: TGCGCCAGCAGCACCTACGGGACAGCGGCCGGGGAGCTGTTTTTT.

The chain uses TRBV19 and TRBJ1-5; tentative D call: TRBD1 (5 bases). The CDR3 sequence is 14 residues long. The V and J ends lost 3 bases and 6 bases respectively, with 12 bases between them. Germline V lookup: CDR1 LNHDA, CDR2 SQIVND (reference sequence). CDR3 sequence reads: CASSIRQGGQPQHF. The CDR3 coding sequence is TGTGCCAGTAGTATCCGGCAGGGTGGTCAGCCCCAGCATTTT.

This clone was seen once. This chain links TRBV5-4 with TRBJ2-1, with a weak D call TRBD1 (5 bases). With 1 base removed from V and 10 bases from J, the gap between germline ends came to 6 bases. The CDR3 spans 11 residues. Per the germline V gene, CDR1 is SGHNT and CDR2 is YYREEE (reference sequence). Here the CDR3 DNA reads TGTGCCAGCAGCTTGCAGGGCGAGCAGTTCTTC. Its protein product is CASSLQGEQFF.

This clone showed up just a few times. The V gene is TRBV10-3, the J gene TRBJ2-7, with TRBD1 identical over 9 bases. The germline V gene encodes CDR1 ENHRY and CDR2 SYGVKD. The length of the CDR3 is 16 residues. Trimming took 3 bases from V and 1 from J; bases not matched to a gene: 7. The CDR3 loop reads CAISDPTTGGSYEQYF. CDR3 nucleotide sequence: TGTGCCATCAGTGACCCAACGACAGGGGGGTCCTACGAGCAGTACTTC.

The chain links TRBV19 to TRBJ1-1; D gene uncertain. Germline V gene sequence: CDR1 LNHDA, CDR2 SQIVND (reference sequence). Trimming pared 6 bases from V and 6 bases from J, leaving 8 bases between. The length of the CDR3 is 11 residues. For the CDR3, the DNA is TGTGCCAGTAGATCGGTCTCTGAAGCTTTCTTT. Translation gives CASRSVSEAFF.

This rearrangement joins TRBV28 to TRBJ1-2; D gene unclear. Trimming removed 5 bases at V and 4 bases at J, with 14 bases between. Per germline, CDR1 MDHEN and CDR2 SYDVKM. The CDR3 contains 14 residues. CDR3: CASSPLNEFYGYTF. In DNA, the CDR3 is TGTGCCAGCAGTCCCCTGAACGAGTTCTATGGCTACACCTTC.

The V call is TRBV5-5, the J call TRBJ1-2, with TRBD1 matching 10 bases. The CDR3 is 14 residues long. The J segment lost 7 bases and the V segment lost 7 bases, leaving 10 bases of the junction unmatched. The germline V gene encodes CDR1 SGHKS and CDR2 YYEKEE (reference sequence). The CDR3 reads CASARGQGMGGYTF. CDR3 nucleotides: TGTGCCAGCGCCCGGGGACAGGGGATGGGTGGCTACACCTTC.

The chain has TRBV1 and TRBJ2-3; the table gives TRBD1 as D, unverified against the DNA. TRBV1 is given as a pseudogene. The CDR3 sequence is 13 residues long. The CDR3 nucleotides read TGCACCAGCAGCCAAGACGCAGAAGATACGCAGTATTTT. Translation: CTSSQDAEDTQYF.

J is TRBJ2-7 and V is TRBV28; tentatively, D is TRBD2 (6 bases). The CDR3 is 16 residues long. Germline values: CDR1 MDHEN, CDR2 SYDVKM. The V and J ends lost 8 bases and 3 bases respectively, with 23 bases between them. Here the CDR3 reads CASGGGTTHYYYEQYF. The DNA of the CDR3 is TGTGCCAGCGGCGGAGGGACGACCCACTACTACTACGAGCAGTACTTC. Filled out from reference TRBV28 and TRBJ2-7, the complete variable domain reads DVKVTQSSRYLVKRTGEKVFLECVQDMDHENMFWYRQDPGLGLRLIYFSYDVKMKEKGDIPEGYSVSREKKERFSLILESASTNQTSMYLCASGGGTTHYYYEQYFGPGTRLTVT.

This sequence joins TRBV28 and TRBJ1-3; possible D gene TRBD1, 6 bases. Deletions cut 7 bases from V and 1 base from J, with 11 bases between. The CDR3 has 14 amino acids. CDR1 is MDHEN, CDR2 SYDVKM, per germline. The CDR3 loop reads CASTFRGSGNTIYF. The CDR3 coding sequence is TGTGCCAGCACCTTCAGGGGTTCTGGAAACACCATATATTTT. The whole variable domain, filled in from reference TRBV28 and TRBJ1-3, reads DVKVTQSSRYLVKRTGEKVFLECVQDMDHENMFWYRQDPGLGLRLIYFSYDVKMKEKGDIPEGYSVSREKKERFSLILESASTNQTSMYLCASTFRGSGNTIYFGEGSWLTVV.

The chain is built from TRBV6-6 and TRBJ2-7, with 10 bases matching TRBD2. J was trimmed by 5 bases and V by 2 bases; bases with no gene match: 9. Germline CDR1 and CDR2: MNHNY and SVGAGI (reference sequence). This CDR3 has 16 amino acids. CDR3 protein: CASSYDLAGVSDEQYF. The CDR3 coding sequence is TGTGCCAGCAGTTACGATCTAGCGGGAGTGAGCGACGAGCAGTACTTC.